This TCR beta chain appears in the sequencing data of a study of T cell responses to AZD1222 COVID-19 vaccine. Here immunoSEQ multiplex PCR was the method, and the copy in TCRdb shows in-frame clones only, minus some. The data contain about 140,000 clones, around 90% of them seen just once; the ten biggest clones take up around 2.1%. Worth noting for this clone: Its target is not known.

Germline loops: CDR1 MGHDK, CDR2 SYGVNS. This CDR3 region has 12 residues. The V end lost 5 bases, the J end lost 0 bases, and 2 bases lay between the germline ends. General study findings and limits: There were mostly white British donors and more females than males, and clonal diversity was possibly underestimated. It was only a handful of AZD1222 recipients who were seropositive at baseline. Without day 14 samples, only post-peak T cell repertoires were studied.

V gene TRBV25-1 combines with J gene TRBJ2-1; D is uncertain. The source is an adult who received the AZD1222 COVID-19 vaccine. The material was peripheral blood, obtained 28 days after the second AZD1222 dose. CDR3 protein: CASSPSYNEQFF. CDR3 DNA: TGTGCCAGCAGTCCCTCCTACAATGAGCAGTTCTTC.